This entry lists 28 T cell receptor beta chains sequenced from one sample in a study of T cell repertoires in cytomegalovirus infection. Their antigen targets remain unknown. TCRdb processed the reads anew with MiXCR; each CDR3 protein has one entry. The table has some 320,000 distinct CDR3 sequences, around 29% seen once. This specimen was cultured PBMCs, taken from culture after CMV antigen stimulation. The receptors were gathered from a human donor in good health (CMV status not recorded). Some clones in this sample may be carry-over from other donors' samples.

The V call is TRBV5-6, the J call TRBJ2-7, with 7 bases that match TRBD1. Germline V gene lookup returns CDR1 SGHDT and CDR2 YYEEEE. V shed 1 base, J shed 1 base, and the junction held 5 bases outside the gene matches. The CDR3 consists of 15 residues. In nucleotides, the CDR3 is TGTGCCAGCAGCTTGCGGGACAGCCTATCCTACGAGCAGTACTTC. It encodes CASSLRDSLSYEQYF.

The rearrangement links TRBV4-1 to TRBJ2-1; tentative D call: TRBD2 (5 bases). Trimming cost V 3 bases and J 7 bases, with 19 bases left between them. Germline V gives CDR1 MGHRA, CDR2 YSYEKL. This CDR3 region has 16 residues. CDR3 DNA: TGCGCCAGCAGCCAGGGTGAAGCGGACCCTCGGAATGAGCAGTTCTTC. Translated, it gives CASSQGEADPRNEQFF.

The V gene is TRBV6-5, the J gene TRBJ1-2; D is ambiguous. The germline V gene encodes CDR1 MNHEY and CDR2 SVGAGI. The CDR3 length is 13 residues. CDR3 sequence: CATLERASGRSTF. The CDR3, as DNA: TGTGCGACGCTTGAAAGGGCCTCGGGGAGGAGCACCTTC.

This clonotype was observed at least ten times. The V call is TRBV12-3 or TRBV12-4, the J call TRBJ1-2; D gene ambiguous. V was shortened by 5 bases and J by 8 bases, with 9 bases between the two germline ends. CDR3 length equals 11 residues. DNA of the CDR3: TGTGCCAGCAGTCTAATGGGAGGCTACACCTTC. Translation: CASSLMGGYTF.

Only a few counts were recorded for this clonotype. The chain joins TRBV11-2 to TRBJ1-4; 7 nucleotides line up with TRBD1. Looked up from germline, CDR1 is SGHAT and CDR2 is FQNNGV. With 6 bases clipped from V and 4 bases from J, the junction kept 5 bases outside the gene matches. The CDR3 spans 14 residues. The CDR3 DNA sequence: TGTGCCAGCAGTGACAGGGCGGGTAATGAAAAACTGTTTTTT. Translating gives CASSDRAGNEKLFF.

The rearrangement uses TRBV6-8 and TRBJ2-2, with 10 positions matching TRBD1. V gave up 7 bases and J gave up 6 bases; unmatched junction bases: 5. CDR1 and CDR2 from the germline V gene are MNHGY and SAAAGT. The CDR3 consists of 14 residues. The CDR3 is CASTGTGEAGELFF. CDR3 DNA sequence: TGTGCCAGCACTGGGACAGGGGAGGCCGGGGAGCTGTTTTTT.

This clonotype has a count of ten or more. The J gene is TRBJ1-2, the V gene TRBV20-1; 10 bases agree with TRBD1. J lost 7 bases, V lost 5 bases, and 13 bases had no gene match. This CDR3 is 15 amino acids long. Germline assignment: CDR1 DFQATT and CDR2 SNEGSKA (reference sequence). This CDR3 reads CSARLQGQGGSGYTF. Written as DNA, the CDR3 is TGCAGTGCTCGCCTCCAAGGACAGGGGGGAAGTGGCTACACCTTC.

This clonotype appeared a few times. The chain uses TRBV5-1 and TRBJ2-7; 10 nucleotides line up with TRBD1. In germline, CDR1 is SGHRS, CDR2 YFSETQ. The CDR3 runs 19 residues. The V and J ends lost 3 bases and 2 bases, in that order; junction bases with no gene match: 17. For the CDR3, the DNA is TGCGCCAGCAGCTCTAATCCGGGACAGGGGATCCCAAGGGCCTACGAGCAGTACTTC. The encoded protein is CASSSNPGQGIPRAYEQYF.

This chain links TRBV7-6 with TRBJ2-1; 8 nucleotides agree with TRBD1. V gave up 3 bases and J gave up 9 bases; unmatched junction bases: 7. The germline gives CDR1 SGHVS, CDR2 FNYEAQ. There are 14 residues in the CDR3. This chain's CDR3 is CASSLDRVKGEQFF. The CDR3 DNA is TGTGCCAGCAGCTTGGACAGGGTGAAGGGTGAGCAGTTCTTC.

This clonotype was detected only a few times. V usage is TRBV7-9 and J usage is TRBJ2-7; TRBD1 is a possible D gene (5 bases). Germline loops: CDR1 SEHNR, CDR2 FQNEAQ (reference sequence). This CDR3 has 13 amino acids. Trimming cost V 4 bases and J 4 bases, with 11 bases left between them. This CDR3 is CASSSTAHYEQYF. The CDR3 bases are TGTGCCAGCAGCTCGACAGCGCATTACGAGCAGTACTTC.

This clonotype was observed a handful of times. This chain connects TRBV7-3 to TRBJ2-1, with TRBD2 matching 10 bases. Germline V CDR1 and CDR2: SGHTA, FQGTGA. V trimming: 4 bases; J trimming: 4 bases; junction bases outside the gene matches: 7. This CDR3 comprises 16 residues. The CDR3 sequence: CASSSPTSGPYNEQFF. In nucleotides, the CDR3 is TGTGCCAGCAGCTCCCCGACTAGCGGGCCGTACAATGAGCAGTTCTTC.

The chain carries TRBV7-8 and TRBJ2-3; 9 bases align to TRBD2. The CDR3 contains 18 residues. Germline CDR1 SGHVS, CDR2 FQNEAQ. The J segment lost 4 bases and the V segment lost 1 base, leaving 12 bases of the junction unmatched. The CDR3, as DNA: TGTGCCAGCAGCTTAGTTATAGCGGGAGCTCGGGAGGCAGATACGCAGTATTTT. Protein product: CASSLVIAGAREADTQYF.

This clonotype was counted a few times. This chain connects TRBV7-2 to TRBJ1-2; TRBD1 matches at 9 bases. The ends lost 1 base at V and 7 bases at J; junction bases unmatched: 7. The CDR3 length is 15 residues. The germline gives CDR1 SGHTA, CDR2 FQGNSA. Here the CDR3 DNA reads TGTGCCAGCAGCTTAGACAGGGGGCGTCAGGGTGGCTACACCTTC. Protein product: CASSLDRGRQGGYTF.

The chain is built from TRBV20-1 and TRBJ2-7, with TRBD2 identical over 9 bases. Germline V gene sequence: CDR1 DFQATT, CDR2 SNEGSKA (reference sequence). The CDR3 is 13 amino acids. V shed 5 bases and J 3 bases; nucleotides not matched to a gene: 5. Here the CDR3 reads CSAGTSSNYEQYF. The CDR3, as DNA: TGCAGTGCTGGGACTAGCAGTAACTACGAGCAGTACTTC.

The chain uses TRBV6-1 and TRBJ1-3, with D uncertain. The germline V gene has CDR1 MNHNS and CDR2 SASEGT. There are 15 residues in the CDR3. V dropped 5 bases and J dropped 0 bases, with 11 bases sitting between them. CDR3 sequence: CASSYEGSSGNTIYF. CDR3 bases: TGTGCCAGCAGTTACGAGGGAAGCTCTGGAAACACCATATATTTT.

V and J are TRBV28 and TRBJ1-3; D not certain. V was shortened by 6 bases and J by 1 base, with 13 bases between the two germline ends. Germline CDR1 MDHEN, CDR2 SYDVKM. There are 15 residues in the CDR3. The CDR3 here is CASSRPQASGNTIYF. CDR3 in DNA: TGTGCCAGCAGCCGTCCCCAGGCGTCTGGAAACACCATATATTTT.

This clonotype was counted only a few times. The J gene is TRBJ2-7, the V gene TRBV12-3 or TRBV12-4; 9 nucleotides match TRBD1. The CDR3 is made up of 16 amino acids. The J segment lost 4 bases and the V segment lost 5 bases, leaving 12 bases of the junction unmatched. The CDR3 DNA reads TGTGCCAGCAGTAACGTACGGGGACAGGGTACATACGAGCAGTACTTC. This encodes CASSNVRGQGTYEQYF.

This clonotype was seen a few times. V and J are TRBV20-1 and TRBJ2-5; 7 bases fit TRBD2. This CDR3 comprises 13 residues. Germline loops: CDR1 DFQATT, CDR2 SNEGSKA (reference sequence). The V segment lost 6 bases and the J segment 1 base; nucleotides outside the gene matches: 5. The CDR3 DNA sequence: TGCAGTGCAAAGGCTAGCGGCCAAGAGACCCAGTACTTC. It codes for CSAKASGQETQYF.

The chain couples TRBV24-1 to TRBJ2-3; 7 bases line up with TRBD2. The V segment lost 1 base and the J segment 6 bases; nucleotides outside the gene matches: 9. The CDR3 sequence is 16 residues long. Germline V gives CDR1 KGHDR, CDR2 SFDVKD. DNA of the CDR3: TGTGCCACCAGTGATTTCGGAGGGAGGGCCGTGGATACGCAGTATTTT. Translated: CATSDFGGRAVDTQYF.

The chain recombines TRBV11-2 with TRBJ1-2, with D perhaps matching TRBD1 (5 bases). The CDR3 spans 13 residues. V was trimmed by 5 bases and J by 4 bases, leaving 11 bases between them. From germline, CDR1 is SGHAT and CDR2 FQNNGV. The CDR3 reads CASSPPDSYGYTF. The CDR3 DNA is TGTGCCAGCAGCCCCCCTGACAGCTATGGCTACACCTTC.

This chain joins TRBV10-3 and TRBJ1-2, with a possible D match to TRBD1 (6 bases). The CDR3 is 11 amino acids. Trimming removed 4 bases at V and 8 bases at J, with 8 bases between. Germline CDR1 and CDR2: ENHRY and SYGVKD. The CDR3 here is CAISGQGGYTF. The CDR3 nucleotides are TGTGCCATCAGTGGGCAGGGGGGCTACACCTTC.

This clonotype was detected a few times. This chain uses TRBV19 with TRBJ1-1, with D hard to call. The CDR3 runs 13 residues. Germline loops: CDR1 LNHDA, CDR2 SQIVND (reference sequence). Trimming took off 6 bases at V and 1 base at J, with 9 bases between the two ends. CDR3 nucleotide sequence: TGTGCCAGTAGAAGACTGACGAACACTGAAGCTTTCTTT. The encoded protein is CASRRLTNTEAFF. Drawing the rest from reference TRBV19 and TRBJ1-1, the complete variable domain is DGGITQSPKYLFRKEGQNVTLSCEQNLNHDAMYWYRQDPGQGLRLIYYSQIVNDFQKGDIAEGYSVSREKKESFPLTVTSAQKNPTAFYLCASRRLTNTEAFFGQGTRLTVV.

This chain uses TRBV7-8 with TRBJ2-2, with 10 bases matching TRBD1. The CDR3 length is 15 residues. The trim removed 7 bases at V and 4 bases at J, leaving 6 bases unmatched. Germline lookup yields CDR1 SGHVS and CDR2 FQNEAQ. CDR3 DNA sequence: TGTGCCAGCACCCCGGACAGGGGGGTCACCGGGGAGCTGTTTTTT. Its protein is CASTPDRGVTGELFF.

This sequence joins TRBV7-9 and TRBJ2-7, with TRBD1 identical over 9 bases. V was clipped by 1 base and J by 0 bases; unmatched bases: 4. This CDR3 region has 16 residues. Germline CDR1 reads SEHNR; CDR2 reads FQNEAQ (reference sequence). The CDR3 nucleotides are TGTGCCAGCAGCTTAGTCGGGACAGGGCGCTCCTACGAGCAGTACTTC. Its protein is CASSLVGTGRSYEQYF.

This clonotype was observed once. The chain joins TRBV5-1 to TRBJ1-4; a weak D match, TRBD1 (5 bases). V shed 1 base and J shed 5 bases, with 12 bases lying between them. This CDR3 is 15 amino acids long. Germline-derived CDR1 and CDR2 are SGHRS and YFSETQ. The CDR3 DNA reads TGCGCCAGCAGCTTGTTAGGACACTCCAATGAAAAACTGTTTTTT. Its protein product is CASSLLGHSNEKLFF.

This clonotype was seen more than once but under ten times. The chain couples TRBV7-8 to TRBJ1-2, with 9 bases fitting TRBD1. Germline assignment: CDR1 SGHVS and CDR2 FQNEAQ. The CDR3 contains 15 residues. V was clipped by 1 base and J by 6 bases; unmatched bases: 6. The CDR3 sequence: CASSLVRQGGDGYTF. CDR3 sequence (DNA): TGTGCCAGCAGCTTAGTACGACAGGGGGGTGATGGCTACACCTTC.

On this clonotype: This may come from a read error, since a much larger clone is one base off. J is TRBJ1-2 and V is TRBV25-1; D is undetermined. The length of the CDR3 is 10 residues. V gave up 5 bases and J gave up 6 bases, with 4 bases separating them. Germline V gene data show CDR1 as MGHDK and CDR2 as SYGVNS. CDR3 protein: CASSSDGYTF. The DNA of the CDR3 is TGTGCCAGCAGTTCAGATGGCTACACCTTC.

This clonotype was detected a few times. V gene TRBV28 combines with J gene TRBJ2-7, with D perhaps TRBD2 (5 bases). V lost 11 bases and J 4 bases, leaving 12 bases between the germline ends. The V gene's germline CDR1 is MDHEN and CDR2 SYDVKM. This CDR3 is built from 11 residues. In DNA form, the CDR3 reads TGTGCCCCTAAACGGGGATACGAGCAGTACTTC. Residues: CAPKRGYEQYF.